The 28 T cell receptor beta chains in this list originate from one sample, sequenced in a study of cytotoxic CD8 clonotypes in ibrutinib-treated CLL. Measured with immunoSEQ multiplex PCR; TCRdb has only the in-frame clones, and not every one. Altogether around 40,000 clones are present, roughly 70% being singletons, with the ten largest covering about 9.5%. The source was PBMCs, collected at disease progression, from a patient treated with ibrutinib. The receptors were gathered from a human donor with chronic lymphocytic leukemia.

This clone was seen just once. The rearrangement uses TRBV6-5 and TRBJ2-1; D unresolved. The CDR3 has 14 amino acids. Trimming removed 2 bases at V and 10 bases at J, with 15 bases between. CDR1 is MNHEY, CDR2 SVGAGI, per germline. The CDR3 loop is CASSYRGGLVEQFF. Written as DNA, the CDR3 is TGTGCCAGCAGTTACAGAGGCGGTCTAGTGGAGCAGTTCTTC.

This clone is a singleton in its sample. The rearrangement joins TRBV18 to TRBJ1-2, with 8 bases identical to TRBD1. The J segment lost 8 bases and the V segment lost 0 bases, leaving 8 bases of the junction unmatched. There are 15 residues in the CDR3. CDR1 is KGHSH and CDR2 is LQKENI in the germline V gene. CDR3 in DNA: TGTGCCAGCTCACCACCGTGGGACAGGAGCGGAGGCTACACCTTC. Encoded protein: CASSPPWDRSGGYTF. Full variable domain (remainder filled in from reference TRBV18 and TRBJ1-2): NAGVMQNPRHLVRRRGQEARLRCSPMKGHSHVYWYRQLPEEGLKFMVYLQKENIIDESGMPKERFSAEFPKEGPSILRIQQVVRGDSAAYFCASSPPWDRSGGYTFGSGTRLTVV.

The V and J genes are TRBV7-8 and TRBJ2-5; TRBD2 aligns across 8 bases. The J segment lost 4 bases and the V segment lost 0 bases, leaving 10 bases of the junction unmatched. The V gene's germline CDR1 is SGHVS and CDR2 FQNEAQ. The CDR3 length is 17 residues. The CDR3 sequence is CASSLALVAGPRETQYF. In DNA form, the CDR3 reads TGTGCCAGCAGCTTAGCGCTGGTAGCGGGGCCACGAGAGACCCAGTACTTC.

This chain uses TRBV6-5 with TRBJ2-7, with TRBD2 matching 9 bases. V was clipped by 2 bases and J by 0 bases; unmatched bases: 2. The germline CDR1 and CDR2 sequences are MNHEY and SVGAGI. The CDR3 has 15 residues. CDR3: CASSYQRGASYEQYF. CDR3 sequence (DNA): TGTGCCAGCAGTTACCAGCGGGGGGCCTCCTACGAGCAGTACTTC.

This clone was seen a single time. This chain links TRBV30 with TRBJ1-4; D is undetermined. The CDR3 is 14 amino acids. Trimming took 3 bases from V and 8 from J, leaving 16 bases between them. Germline V gene data show CDR1 as GTSNPN and CDR2 as SVGIG (reference sequence). The DNA of the CDR3 is TGTGCCTGGAGCGTCACAGCCGATTTCGAAAAACTGTTTTTT. It is translated as CAWSVTADFEKLFF.

This clone was observed a single time. The chain couples TRBV11-2 to TRBJ1-5; unclear D gene. CDR3 length equals 14 residues. Germline loops: CDR1 SGHAT, CDR2 FQNNGV. V was shortened by 0 bases and J by 6 bases, with 9 bases between the two germline ends. CDR3 nucleotide sequence: TGTGCCAGCAGCTTAGAGGGATTCGGTCAGCCCCAGCATTTT. Residues: CASSLEGFGQPQHF.

This clone was picked up one time. V gene TRBV7-7 combines with J gene TRBJ1-4, with TRBD1 as a possible D gene (6 bases). Germline V CDR1 and CDR2: SSHAT, FNYEAQ (reference sequence). The CDR3 runs to 11 residues. The CDR3 sequence is CCQTGNEKLFF. For the CDR3, the DNA is TGTTGTCAGACAGGAAATGAAAAACTGTTTTTT.

The genes are TRBV7-2 and TRBJ1-2, with TRBD1 matching over 8 bases. Germline assignment: CDR1 SGHTA and CDR2 FQGNSA. The V gene end was trimmed by 5 bases and the J gene end by 8 bases; junction bases not matched to a gene: 7. This CDR3 contains 13 residues. The CDR3 sequence is CASSPGQVFGYTF. The CDR3, as DNA: TGTGCCAGCAGCCCGGGACAGGTATTCGGCTACACCTTC.

This chain joins TRBV5-8 and TRBJ1-1, with 7 bases matching TRBD1. Trimming cost V 2 bases and J 6 bases; bases outside gene matches: 4. Germline V gene lookup returns CDR1 SGHTS and CDR2 YDEGEE. The CDR3 is 13 residues long. CDR3 DNA sequence: TGTGCCAGCAGCTTCAGGGGGAGGTCTGAAGCTTTCTTT. It encodes CASSFRGRSEAFF.

V gene TRBV9 combines with J gene TRBJ2-5, with 10 nucleotides matching TRBD1. Trimming cost V 3 bases and J 5 bases; bases outside gene matches: 7. This CDR3 spans 15 amino acids. Germline V gene lookup returns CDR1 SGDLS and CDR2 YYNGEE. Written as DNA, the CDR3 is TGTGCCAGCAGCGGGGGGACAGGGGTTTACGAGACCCAGTACTTC. Translation: CASSGGTGVYETQYF.

The CDR3 DNA reads TGCGCCAGCAGCTACACTAGCGACAATGAGCAGTTCTTC. Its translation: CASSYTSDNEQFF. The chain joins TRBV5-1 to TRBJ2-1; 7 nucleotides line up with TRBD2. Germline V gene lookup returns CDR1 SGHRS and CDR2 YFSETQ. The CDR3 has 13 residues. With 3 bases clipped from V and 5 bases from J, the junction kept 2 bases outside the gene matches.

The table lists this clone with a few counts. Sequence at one end of the junction differs from germline and may be a read error. The chain combines TRBV7-9 with TRBJ2-1; 8 nucleotides line up with TRBD1. CDR1 is SEHNR and CDR2 is FQNEAQ in the germline V gene (reference sequence). This CDR3 spans 12 amino acids. CDR3 residues: CASSRDRGGEVF. DNA of the CDR3: TGTGCCAGCAGCAGAGACAGGGGCGGCGAGGTCTTC. Full variable domain (rest looked up from reference TRBV7-9 and TRBJ2-1): DTGVSQNPRHKITKRGQNVTFRCDPISEHNRLYWYRQTLGQGPEFLTYFQNEAQLEKSRLLSDRFSAERPKGSFSTLEIQRTEQGDSAMYLCASSRDRGGEVFGPGTRLTVL.

CDR3 amino acids: CASGRVGDSPLHF. CDR3 sequence (DNA): TGTGCCAGCGGCAGGGTAGGGGATTCACCCCTCCACTTT. This sequence joins TRBV9 and TRBJ1-6; perhaps TRBD1 as D (5 bases). With 7 bases removed from V and 8 bases from J, the gap between germline ends came to 13 bases. Germline V gene data show CDR1 as SGDLS and CDR2 as YYNGEE. CDR3 length: 13 residues.

The gene calls are TRBV9 and TRBJ1-4; D might be TRBD1 (5 bases). V was pared by 0 bases and J by 4 bases, with 10 bases between. Per the germline V gene, CDR1 is SGDLS and CDR2 is YYNGEE. The CDR3 consists of 15 residues. In DNA form, the CDR3 reads TGTGCCAGCAGCGTAGGATGGGGGGATAATGAAAAACTGTTTTTT. Amino acids: CASSVGWGDNEKLFF. Drawing the rest from reference TRBV9 and TRBJ1-4, the complete variable domain is DSGVTQTPKHLITATGQRVTLRCSPRSGDLSVYWYQQSLDQGLQFLIQYYNGEERAKGNILERFSAQQFPDLHSELNLSSLELGDSALYFCASSVGWGDNEKLFFGSGTQLSVL.

V usage is TRBV6-1 and J usage is TRBJ2-7, with 11 nucleotides matching TRBD2. CDR1 MNHNS and CDR2 SASEGT come from the germline V gene. This CDR3 comprises 15 residues. V shed 4 bases, J shed 0 bases, and the junction held 2 bases outside the gene matches. This chain's CDR3 is CASSGLAGSSYEQYF. The CDR3 nucleotides read TGTGCCAGCAGTGGACTAGCGGGGAGCTCCTACGAGCAGTACTTC.

This clone occurred a few times. The V gene is TRBV7-2, the J gene TRBJ2-1, with D unclear. V was cut by 8 bases and J by 4 bases, with 12 bases left in between. The CDR3 spans 13 residues. Germline loops: CDR1 SGHTA, CDR2 FQGNSA. The CDR3 region has the DNA TGTGCCAGCCGAGAAGACGGATACAATGAGCAGTTCTTC. Protein sequence: CASREDGYNEQFF.

The chain couples TRBV19 to TRBJ1-2; 7 positions match TRBD1. Looked up from germline, CDR1 is LNHDA and CDR2 is SQIVND (reference sequence). The CDR3 runs to 18 residues. J was trimmed by 2 bases and V by 2 bases; bases with no gene match: 14. DNA for the CDR3: TGTGCCAGTAGTATATCAACGGGACCGACAGGGATCAACTATGGCTACACCTTC. Its protein product is CASSISTGPTGINYGYTF.

This chain links TRBV28 with TRBJ1-5; 11 bases fit TRBD1. Germline-derived CDR1 and CDR2 are MDHEN and SYDVKM. Trimming removed 4 bases from V and 7 bases from J; junction bases left unmatched: 6. The length of the CDR3 is 15 residues. CDR3 sequence (DNA): TGTGCCAGCAGTTATCGGACAGGGGGCAGCCAGCCCCAGCATTTT. This sequence encodes CASSYRTGGSQPQHF.

This clone came up once. This rearrangement joins TRBV11-2 to TRBJ2-1, with D unresolved. Per the germline V gene, CDR1 is SGHAT and CDR2 is FQNNGV. The V end lost 5 bases, the J end lost 5 bases, and 7 bases lay between the germline ends. The CDR3 covers 12 residues. In DNA form, the CDR3 reads TGTGCCAGCAGCGAATTGAACAATGAGCAGTTCTTC. Protein sequence: CASSELNNEQFF.

The V and J genes are TRBV28 and TRBJ1-2, with D hard to call. Germline CDR1 reads MDHEN; CDR2 reads SYDVKM. The CDR3 contains 11 residues. The germline V and J ends were trimmed by 4 bases and 3 bases, with 3 bases remaining between them. The DNA for the CDR3 is TGTGCCAGCAGTTCGGACTATGGCTACACCTTC. This sequence encodes CASSSDYGYTF.

This sequence joins TRBV15 and TRBJ1-5, with TRBD1 as a possible D gene (6 bases). In germline, CDR1 is LNHNV, CDR2 YYDKDF (reference sequence). Trimming left V 1 base short and J 6 bases short, with 13 bases between. This CDR3 has 15 residues. DNA of the CDR3: TGTGCCACCAGCAGAGTCGGGGGGCCGGCTCAGCCCCAGCATTTT. This gives the protein CATSRVGGPAQPQHF. Combining the CDR3 with reference TRBV15 and TRBJ1-5 gives the whole variable domain DAMVIQNPRYQVTQFGKPVTLSCSQTLNHNVMYWYQQKSSQAPKLLFHYYDKDFNNEADTPDNFQSRRPNTSFCFLDIRSPGLGDTAMYLCATSRVGGPAQPQHFGDGTRLSIL.

The gene calls are TRBV2 and TRBJ2-7, with D possibly matching TRBD2 (6 bases). This CDR3 spans 14 amino acids. The germline V gene encodes CDR1 SNHLY and CDR2 FYNNEI. V lost 8 bases to trimming and J lost 6 bases, with 20 bases between them. The CDR3 sequence: CASGLSGFAGEQYF. In DNA, the CDR3 is TGTGCCAGCGGATTGAGCGGGTTCGCTGGCGAGCAGTACTTC.

The chain links TRBV6-1 to TRBJ2-4; 7 nucleotides agree with TRBD1. The germline gives CDR1 MNHNS, CDR2 SASEGT. This CDR3 has 18 residues. The J segment lost 0 bases and the V segment lost 3 bases, leaving 11 bases of the junction unmatched. CDR3 residues: CASSEVPTGAVAKNIQYF. In nucleotides, the CDR3 is TGTGCCAGCAGTGAGGTGCCTACAGGGGCCGTAGCCAAAAACATTCAGTACTTC.

The V call is TRBV6-5, the J call TRBJ1-2, with unresolved D. V gave up 6 bases and J gave up 1 base, with 9 bases separating them. The germline CDR1 and CDR2 sequences are MNHEY and SVGAGI. This CDR3 has 13 amino acids. CDR3 loop: CASSRRDNYGYTF. In DNA form, the CDR3 reads TGTGCCAGCAGCCGTAGGGATAACTATGGCTACACCTTC.

This clone was observed once. V usage is TRBV9 and J usage is TRBJ2-1; weak D call: TRBD2 (5 bases). CDR1 and CDR2 from the germline V gene are SGDLS and YYNGEE. The CDR3 extends over 17 amino acids. V was trimmed by 4 bases and J by 0 bases, leaving 17 bases between them. The chain's CDR3 is CASSLPGSATSYNEQFF. The CDR3 DNA reads TGTGCCAGCAGCCTCCCGGGGTCGGCGACCTCCTACAATGAGCAGTTCTTC.

The chain carries TRBV6-5 and TRBJ1-2; D unclear. V was pared by 8 bases and J by 0 bases, with 4 bases between. The CDR3 is made up of 11 amino acids. Germline V gene lookup returns CDR1 MNHEY and CDR2 SVGAGI. The CDR3 region is CASGTNYGYTF. The CDR3 DNA reads TGTGCCAGCGGGACTAACTATGGCTACACCTTC.

The rearrangement links TRBV2 to TRBJ2-3; 11 nucleotides align to TRBD2. Per germline, CDR1 SNHLY and CDR2 FYNNEI. There are 16 residues in the CDR3. Trimming took 6 bases from V and 5 from J; bases not matched to a gene: 10. CDR3 DNA sequence: TGTGCCAGCAGAACCTTAGCGGGGGGGCAGAGAGATACGCAGTATTTT. Translation gives CASRTLAGGQRDTQYF.

This rearrangement joins TRBV7-9 to TRBJ2-1, with D uncertain. The CDR3 is 15 amino acids. Germline V gene data show CDR1 as SEHNR and CDR2 as FQNEAQ (reference sequence). Trimming shortened V by 5 bases and J by 3 bases, and 14 bases separated the two germline ends. In nucleotides, the CDR3 is TGTGCCAGCAGCCTAGTGGGGTCTGGCTACAATGAGCAGTTCTTC. Encoded protein: CASSLVGSGYNEQFF.